This T cell receptor beta chain originates from a study of cytomegalovirus exposure and HLA in healthy donors. Study-level information: A subsequent analysis stated that the 120 or so validation repertoires were run on the same platform as the 550 to 750 first-cohort repertoires. Study observations and caveats: The tendency of first-cohort TCR clusters to co-occur in the roughly 110 validation repertoires was identified by a subsequent analysis. Rarity characterized most TCR sequences, yet some public TCRs appeared in many donors.

Points on this clone: Antigen unknown.

This CDR3 region has 15 residues. Germline values: CDR1 SGHRS, CDR2 YFSETQ. With 9 bases removed from V and 0 bases from J, the gap between germline ends came to 16 bases. TCRdb's copy holds only in-frame clones and misses some; the assay was immunoSEQ multiplex PCR. This table has about 130,000 clones, 88% appearing once. The rearrangement joins TRBV5-1 to TRBJ2-1, with a possible D match to TRBD2 (5 bases). Sequenced input: PBMCs. This TCR derives from a man aged 30 to 45 in good health and CMV-seronegative. The CDR3 loop is CANTGTDSSYNEQFF. In DNA form, the CDR3 reads TGCGCCAATACGGGAACGGATAGCTCCTACAATGAGCAGTTCTTC.